Following are 32 T cell receptor beta chains from one sample sequenced in a study of cytomegalovirus exposure and HLA in healthy donors (dated by TCRdb to 2016 to 2017). The library was made by the immunoSEQ multiplex PCR assay. The multiplex PCR relied on a mix of 60 forward primers for TCR Vbeta segments and 13 reverse primers for TCR Jbeta segments. Not all clones reach the TCRdb copy of this immuneACCESS table, which keeps in-frame sequences only. Checked studies attribute under half of the gap to unresolved V genes and leave the rest unexplained. Across this sample there are 80,000 to 130,000 clones, with roughly 84% seen only once. The ten largest clones add up to about 1.1% of the sample. Sequenced: PBMCs. These receptors came from a woman between 18 and 29 years old in good health and CMV-seronegative.

V and J are TRBV13 and TRBJ1-1; no definite D call. This CDR3 comprises 13 residues. Germline CDR1 is PRHDT and CDR2 is FYEKMQ (reference sequence). Deletions cut 1 base from V and 1 base from J, with 4 bases between. The CDR3 DNA follows: TGTGCCAGCAGCTTAGACACGAACACTGAAGCTTTCTTT. Its protein is CASSLDTNTEAFF.

The J gene is TRBJ2-7, the V gene TRBV18, with a weak D call TRBD1 (7 bases). This CDR3 contains 14 residues. CDR1 and CDR2 (germline): KGHSH, LQKENI. V lost 0 bases, J lost 8 bases, and 14 bases lay in between. The CDR3 is CASSPPGGQRKQYF. The CDR3, as DNA: TGTGCCAGCTCACCACCGGGGGGACAGCGGAAGCAGTACTTC.

The chain carries TRBV7-9 and TRBJ1-6, with 8 bases that match TRBD1. After removal of 4 bases from V and 5 bases from J, the junction contained 7 bases not matched to a gene. The germline CDR1 and CDR2 sequences are SEHNR and FQNEAQ (reference sequence). This CDR3 contains 16 residues. The CDR3 reads CASSSKDRAHNSPLHF. Here the CDR3 DNA reads TGTGCCAGCAGCTCTAAGGACAGGGCCCATAATTCACCCCTCCACTTT.

The CDR3 protein is CAWSIASSYEQYF. CDR3 in DNA: TGTGCCTGGAGTATAGCCAGCTCCTACGAGCAGTACTTC. The chain carries TRBV30 and TRBJ2-7; D gene uncertain. Germline values: CDR1 GTSNPN, CDR2 SVGIG (reference sequence). CDR3 length equals 13 residues. Between the trimmed V and J ends, which lost 2 bases and 0 bases, there was a span of 8 bases.

This clone appeared a few times. The chain couples TRBV6-4 to TRBJ2-1; 9 bases map to TRBD2. This CDR3 region has 16 residues. Germline CDR1 reads MRHNA; CDR2 reads SNTAGT. Trimming at V came to 3 bases and at J to 7 bases, leaving 10 bases not matched to a gene. CDR3 region: CASSEVEAGGPNEQFF. The CDR3 bases are TGTGCCAGCAGTGAAGTAGAGGCGGGAGGGCCGAATGAGCAGTTCTTC.

Comments on this clone: Other nucleotide sequences in the sample specify the same CDR3. This CDR3 reads CASSLQIAGGLEQFF. Here the CDR3 DNA reads TGTGCCAGCAGCCTCCAAATAGCGGGGGGGCTTGAGCAGTTCTTC. The chain has TRBV28 and TRBJ2-1; 11 positions agree with TRBD2. The CDR3 has 15 residues. V gave up 6 bases and J gave up 9 bases; unmatched junction bases: 10. Germline lookup yields CDR1 MDHEN and CDR2 SYDVKM. Based on the CDR3 plus reference TRBV28 and TRBJ2-1, the full variable domain is DVKVTQSSRYLVKRTGEKVFLECVQDMDHENMFWYRQDPGLGLRLIYFSYDVKMKEKGDIPEGYSVSREKKERFSLILESASTNQTSMYLCASSLQIAGGLEQFFGPGTRLTVL.

The chain carries TRBV27 and TRBJ1-5; D is possibly TRBD1 (6 bases). The germline V gene encodes CDR1 MNHEY and CDR2 SMNVEV (reference sequence). Trimming took 2 bases from V and 3 from J, leaving 8 bases between them. The CDR3 is 14 amino acids. The CDR3 spells CASSLRGINQPQHF. CDR3 bases: TGTGCCAGCAGTTTAAGGGGGATCAATCAGCCCCAGCATTTT.

V usage is TRBV27 and J usage is TRBJ2-7; the match to TRBD2 covers 15 bases. Germline CDR1 MNHEY, CDR2 SMNVEV (reference sequence). This CDR3 region has 19 residues. J lost 3 bases, V lost 1 base, and 10 bases had no gene match. The CDR3 nucleotides are TGTGCCAGCAGTTTATACCGAGGGACTAGCGGGGGGAGGAACTACGAGCAGTACTTC. It translates to CASSLYRGTSGGRNYEQYF.

The chain couples TRBV19 to TRBJ1-3, with D perhaps matching TRBD1 (5 bases). From germline, CDR1 is LNHDA and CDR2 SQIVND (reference sequence). This CDR3 has 14 residues. V was shortened by 5 bases and J by 2 bases, with 10 bases between the two germline ends. CDR3 protein: CASSVGTAGNTIYF. The CDR3 bases are TGTGCCAGTAGTGTTGGGACTGCTGGAAACACCATATATTTT.

A few counts support this clone. The rearrangement links TRBV28 to TRBJ1-6; 7 bases are a match to TRBD1. The CDR3 has 14 amino acids. Germline V gives CDR1 MDHEN, CDR2 SYDVKM. With V trimmed by 4 bases and J by 6 bases, 3 bases remained unmatched. The CDR3 DNA is TGTGCCAGCAGTTCGGGACAGTTTAATTCACCCCTCCACTTT. The encoded protein is CASSSGQFNSPLHF.

The V and J genes are TRBV2 and TRBJ2-5; 7 positions match TRBD1. CDR1 is SNHLY and CDR2 is FYNNEI in the germline V gene. This CDR3 spans 16 amino acids. The J segment lost 2 bases and the V segment lost 8 bases, leaving 14 bases of the junction unmatched. CDR3 sequence reads: CASETLRDRSQETQYF. For the CDR3, the DNA is TGTGCCAGCGAGACTCTAAGGGACAGATCACAAGAGACCCAGTACTTC. Drawing the rest from reference TRBV2 and TRBJ2-5, the complete variable domain is EPEVTQTPSHQVTQMGQEVILRCVPISNHLYFYWYRQILGQKVEFLVSFYNNEISEKSEIFDDQFSVERPDGSNFTLKIRSTKLEDSAMYFCASETLRDRSQETQYFGPGTRLLVL.

V is TRBV7-9 and J is TRBJ2-3; possibly TRBD2 for D (5 bases). The CDR3 totals 15 residues. The germline V and J ends were trimmed by 0 bases and 3 bases, with 10 bases remaining between them. Germline assignment: CDR1 SEHNR and CDR2 FQNEAQ (reference sequence). This CDR3 reads CASSLALRETDTQYF. CDR3 DNA: TGTGCCAGCAGCTTAGCGTTACGGGAAACAGATACGCAGTATTTT.

The chain has TRBV2 and TRBJ1-2; 8 nucleotides agree with TRBD1. V gave up 6 bases and J gave up 3 bases; unmatched junction bases: 6. This CDR3 is 14 amino acids long. The V gene's germline CDR1 is SNHLY and CDR2 FYNNEI. CDR3 protein: CASRRQGLYYGYTF. The CDR3 DNA sequence: TGTGCCAGCAGGAGACAGGGGCTTTACTATGGCTACACCTTC.

V gene TRBV13 combines with J gene TRBJ1-2, with D uncertain. Germline loops: CDR1 PRHDT, CDR2 FYEKMQ (reference sequence). The CDR3 consists of 14 residues. With 0 bases removed from V and 0 bases from J, the gap between germline ends came to 5 bases. The CDR3: CASSLGRANYGYTF. CDR3 bases: TGTGCCAGCAGCTTAGGCCGGGCTAACTATGGCTACACCTTC.

This clone was counted a few times. V usage is TRBV4-2 and J usage is TRBJ2-5, with 11 bases aligning to TRBD2. CDR3 length: 16 residues. V shed 3 bases, J shed 5 bases, and the junction held 8 bases outside the gene matches. The V gene's germline CDR1 is LGHNA and CDR2 YNFKEQ. The CDR3 loop reads CASSQDGTSGSETQYF. CDR3 DNA: TGTGCCAGCAGCCAGGACGGGACTAGCGGCTCGGAGACCCAGTACTTC.

In DNA form, the CDR3 reads TGCAGCGTTGGCGTGGGGGCGGGTAATAGCAATCAGCCCCAGCATTTT. Translation gives CSVGVGAGNSNQPQHF. This chain joins TRBV29-1 and TRBJ1-5; perhaps TRBD1 as D (6 bases). The ends were cut back, 4 bases at V and 0 bases at J, with 16 bases in the middle. CDR1 is SQVTM, CDR2 ANQGSEA, per germline. The CDR3 length is 16 residues.

The gene calls are TRBV7-9 and TRBJ1-1; D possibly corresponds to TRBD1 (5 bases). Germline V CDR1 and CDR2: SEHNR, FQNEAQ (reference sequence). The length of the CDR3 is 14 residues. The germline V and J ends were trimmed by 1 base and 5 bases, with 11 bases remaining between them. Here the CDR3 reads CASSLVTRGTEAFF. The CDR3 DNA reads as TGTGCCAGCAGCTTAGTGACAAGGGGAACTGAAGCTTTCTTT.

This clone was found once. The chain links TRBV7-9 to TRBJ1-1, with 7 bases that match TRBD1. The CDR3 runs 16 residues. V was pared by 2 bases and J by 8 bases, with 14 bases of the junction left unmatched. Germline-derived CDR1 and CDR2 are SEHNR and FQNEAQ (reference sequence). CDR3 in amino acids: CASSLISGTASPEAFF. DNA of the CDR3: TGTGCCAGCAGCTTAATCTCCGGGACAGCGTCACCAGAAGCTTTCTTT.

The rearrangement links TRBV19 to TRBJ2-3, with 10 bases lining up with TRBD1. Trimming took 5 bases from V and 5 from J; bases not matched to a gene: 1. CDR1 and CDR2 (germline): LNHDA, SQIVND (reference sequence). CDR3 size: 13 residues. In nucleotides, the CDR3 is TGTGCCAGTAGTGACAGGGGGCTAGATACGCAGTATTTT. Protein sequence: CASSDRGLDTQYF.

The chain links TRBV4-3 to TRBJ2-7, with D maybe TRBD1 (6 bases). The CDR3 loop spans 15 amino acids. V lost 0 bases to trimming and J lost 4 bases, with 13 bases between them. CDR1 and CDR2 from the germline V gene are LGHNA and YSLEER. The CDR3 region is CASSQEGRGPYEQYF. The CDR3 bases are TGCGCCAGCAGCCAAGAGGGCAGGGGACCTTACGAGCAGTACTTC.

Comments on this clone: At one end the junction does not follow the germline gene, possibly because of a read error. This chain connects TRBV7-9 to TRBJ2-1; 13 nucleotides line up with TRBD2. The length of the CDR3 is 16 residues. Per the germline V gene, CDR1 is SEHNR and CDR2 is FQNEAQ (reference sequence). CDR3 region: CSSSFLGTSGANEQFF. In DNA form, the CDR3 reads TGTTCCAGCAGCTTCCTGGGGACTAGCGGGGCCAATGAGCAGTTCTTC.

This chain uses TRBV28 with TRBJ2-1; 8 bases align to TRBD1. The CDR3 is 13 amino acids. The V gene end was trimmed by 6 bases and the J gene end by 9 bases; junction bases not matched to a gene: 7. Germline CDR1 reads MDHEN; CDR2 reads SYDVKM. CDR3 region: CASSFSQGAEQFF. In DNA, the CDR3 is TGTGCCAGCAGCTTTTCTCAGGGGGCTGAGCAGTTCTTC. The variable domain in full, with the rest retrieved from reference TRBV28 and TRBJ2-1, is DVKVTQSSRYLVKRTGEKVFLECVQDMDHENMFWYRQDPGLGLRLIYFSYDVKMKEKGDIPEGYSVSREKKERFSLILESASTNQTSMYLCASSFSQGAEQFFGPGTRLTVL.

This chain joins TRBV7-2 and TRBJ2-5; 9 nucleotides match TRBD2. From germline, CDR1 is SGHTA and CDR2 FQGNSA. This CDR3 spans 16 amino acids. With V trimmed by 3 bases and J by 5 bases, 10 bases remained unmatched. The CDR3 DNA reads TGTGCCAGCAGCTTTCAGGCGGGGGGGCCTAAGGAGACCCAGTACTTC. It codes for CASSFQAGGPKETQYF.

Only one count was recorded for this clone. The rearrangement joins TRBV12-1 to TRBJ2-7; the table names TRBD1, a call not compared with the DNA. TRBV12-1 is a pseudogene locus. The CDR3 has 18 residues. CDR3 nucleotides: TGTGCCAGCAGCCCTTCGGGTCGTCTCAGGACACTAACCTACGAGCAGTACTTC. Encoded protein: CASSPSGRLRTLTYEQYF.

This clone came up once. The rearrangement uses TRBV7-8 and TRBJ2-1; 8 nucleotides agree with TRBD1. The CDR3 spans 15 residues. Germline assignment: CDR1 SGHVS and CDR2 FQNEAQ. V was pared by 3 bases and J by 10 bases, with 11 bases of the junction left unmatched. The DNA for the CDR3 is TGTGCCAGCAGCTTGCTGCAAGACAGGGGAAGCGAGCAGTTCTTC. It yields the protein CASSLLQDRGSEQFF. Full variable domain (remainder filled in from reference TRBV7-8 and TRBJ2-1): GAGVSQSPRYKVAKRGQDVALRCDPISGHVSLFWYQQALGQGPEFLTYFQNEAQLDKSGLPSDRFFAERPEGSVSTLKIQRTQQEDSAVYLCASSLLQDRGSEQFFGPGTRLTVL.

This clone turned up a few times. The rearrangement uses TRBV5-6 and TRBJ1-6; 7 nucleotides align to TRBD1. This CDR3 region has 15 residues. V shed 2 bases, J shed 5 bases, and the junction held 4 bases outside the gene matches. Germline values: CDR1 SGHDT, CDR2 YYEEEE. The CDR3 reads CASSLWDRDNSPLHF. The CDR3 DNA sequence: TGTGCCAGCAGCTTATGGGACAGAGATAATTCACCCCTCCACTTT.

The V call is TRBV28, the J call TRBJ2-7; TRBD1 is a possible D gene (6 bases). Between the trimmed V and J ends, which lost 5 bases and 2 bases, there was a span of 13 bases. CDR1 is MDHEN, CDR2 SYDVKM, per germline. This CDR3 is built from 14 residues. CDR3 DNA: TGTGCCAGCAGTGCAAACAGGGTGCCCTACGAGCAGTACTTC. Translating it yields CASSANRVPYEQYF.

With regard to this clone: The sample carries other DNA sequences with the same CDR3. V is TRBV20-1 and J is TRBJ2-7, with D hard to call. V was clipped by 3 bases and J by 5 bases, with 5 bases between them. This CDR3 comprises 10 residues. The germline CDR1 and CDR2 sequences are DFQATT and SNEGSKA (reference sequence). Here the CDR3 DNA reads TGCAGTGCTAGCGAGCACGAGCAGTACTTC. Translating gives CSASEHEQYF.

The rearrangement uses TRBV7-9 and TRBJ2-7; tentative D call: TRBD2 (5 bases). V lost 4 bases and J 7 bases, leaving 11 bases between the germline ends. The CDR3 is made up of 12 amino acids. The germline V gene has CDR1 SEHNR and CDR2 FQNEAQ (reference sequence). The CDR3 loop is CASSYPTGEQYF. The CDR3 nucleotides read TGTGCCAGCAGCTACCCTACGGGGGAGCAGTACTTC. Full variable domain (missing parts from reference TRBV7-9 and TRBJ2-7): DTGVSQNPRHKITKRGQNVTFRCDPISEHNRLYWYRQTLGQGPEFLTYFQNEAQLEKSRLLSDRFSAERPKGSFSTLEIQRTEQGDSAMYLCASSYPTGEQYFGPGTRLTVT.

In regard to this clone: This sample includes further DNA sequences coding for the same CDR3. V gene TRBV28 combines with J gene TRBJ2-5; the match to TRBD1 covers 8 bases. The V gene end was trimmed by 6 bases and the J gene end by 3 bases; junction bases not matched to a gene: 3. Germline V gene lookup returns CDR1 MDHEN and CDR2 SYDVKM. The CDR3 has 13 amino acids. The CDR3 nucleotides read TGTGCCAGCAGGGGGACAGGAAAAGAGACCCAGTACTTC. It yields the protein CASRGTGKETQYF. The full variable domain, completed using reference TRBV28 and TRBJ2-5, is DVKVTQSSRYLVKRTGEKVFLECVQDMDHENMFWYRQDPGLGLRLIYFSYDVKMKEKGDIPEGYSVSREKKERFSLILESASTNQTSMYLCASRGTGKETQYFGPGTRLLVL.

This clone showed up just a few times. The chain carries TRBV6-1 and TRBJ2-5, with 10 bases lining up with TRBD1. Germline V lookup: CDR1 MNHNS, CDR2 SASEGT. V shed 1 base and J 3 bases; nucleotides not matched to a gene: 2. CDR3 length: 15 residues. DNA of the CDR3: TGTGCCAGCAGTGAAGATGGGACAGGGGAAGAGACCCAGTACTTC. Amino acid sequence: CASSEDGTGEETQYF.

This clone was picked up a small number of times. This chain links TRBV6-1 with TRBJ2-1; a possible D gene is TRBD2 (5 bases). This CDR3 has 15 amino acids. Germline CDR1 MNHNS, CDR2 SASEGT. The ends were cut back, 3 bases at V and 3 bases at J, with 12 bases in the middle. CDR3 sequence: CASSEWETNYNEQFF. CDR3 coding DNA: TGTGCCAGCAGTGAGTGGGAGACGAACTACAATGAGCAGTTCTTC.